This passage covers 3 T cell receptor beta chains from one sample sequenced in a study of tumor-infiltrating lymphocytes in primary liver carcinoma. Germline DNA was also extracted, and blood RNA was taken from unsorted whole blood. TCR beta cDNA was reverse-transcribed from 500 to 550 ng of total RNA. The reaction used a constant-region primer and ProtoScript II reverse transcriptase. Three rounds of nested multiplex PCR with slightly modified ARM-PCR produced TCR beta libraries. PCR rounds one and two used TRBV1-TRBV30 forward primers with a C-beta reverse primer for 9 to 10 cycles each. TCRdb recomputed calls from the multiplex PCR reads with MiXCR, one row per CDR3 protein. In the table there are over 250,000 distinct CDR3 sequences, about 50% of which are singletons. The source material was peripheral blood. These receptors came from a woman aged 25 to 39 with primary liver carcinoma and hepatitis B virus infection.

V is TRBV12-3 or TRBV12-4 and J is TRBJ1-2, with 8 bases identical to TRBD1. V dropped 6 bases and J dropped 8; count of bases not matched to a gene: 11. The CDR3 extends over 14 amino acids. Written as DNA, the CDR3 is TGTGCCAGCAGAAGAGCTCAGGGGGCGCGAGGCTACACCTTC. As protein: CASRRAQGARGYTF.

There are a few counts of this clonotype. Possible read error: a much larger clone is one base away. J is TRBJ1-2 and V is TRBV6-5; D not resolved. This CDR3 region has 13 residues. Per germline, CDR1 MNHEY and CDR2 SVGAGI. The CDR3 here is CAGSLDPNYGYTF. Written as DNA, the CDR3 is TGTGCCGGCAGTTTGGACCCTAACTATGGCTACACCTTC.

The chain employs TRBV6-5 and TRBJ1-1; D is unresolved. The V end lost 5 bases, the J end lost 3 bases, and 19 bases lay between the germline ends. The germline CDR1 and CDR2 sequences are MNHEY and SVGAGI. This CDR3 has 16 residues. The CDR3 DNA reads TGTGCCAGCAGTCCTGCCGGGAATAGAAGCGACACTGAAGCTTTCTTT. Protein sequence: CASSPAGNRSDTEAFF.